The entry that follows covers one T cell receptor (beta chain) sequence. This sample is drawn from a study of blood T cell repertoires in COVID-19. Generated by immunoSEQ multiplex PCR, the TCRdb table keeps only in-frame clones and is missing some. The sample has approximately 97,000 clones, about 72% seen once. Germline CDR1 LGHNA, CDR2 YNFKEQ. V was clipped by 4 bases and J by 6 bases, with 24 bases between them. The CDR3 extends over 17 amino acids. The sequenced sample was peripheral blood. The genes are TRBV4-2 and TRBJ1-2; D is unresolved. The receptor was derived from a man aged 55 to 69 with active or convalescent COVID-19. Here the CDR3 reads CASSPQGLSLEGHGYTF. In nucleotides, the CDR3 is TGTGCCAGCAGCCCCCAAGGCCTCTCCCTGGAGGGTCATGGCTACACCTTC.